Following are 21 T cell receptor beta chains from one sample sequenced in a study of control samples from healthy donors and cancer patients. Here immunoSEQ multiplex PCR was the method, and the copy in TCRdb shows in-frame clones only, minus some. The sample lists 50,000 to 65,000 clones, approximately 90% occurring once. Sequenced sample: PBMCs. These receptor sequences come from a man aged 25 to 40 with colorectal cancer.

This clone has just one count. V is TRBV7-2 and J is TRBJ2-7, with a possible D match to TRBD2 (6 bases). This CDR3 is built from 14 residues. The V gene's germline CDR1 is SGHTA and CDR2 FQGNSA. V lost 3 bases, J lost 2 bases, and 11 bases lay in between. The CDR3 nucleotides are TGTGCCAGCAGCTTGGGTGGGGGGACCTACGAGCAGTACTTC. Its translation: CASSLGGGTYEQYF.

V is TRBV20-1 and J is TRBJ1-1; D is ambiguous. Germline lookup yields CDR1 DFQATT and CDR2 SNEGSKA (reference sequence). The V and J ends lost 5 bases and 1 base respectively, with 5 bases between them. This CDR3 has 11 amino acids. CDR3 in amino acids: CSASGNTEAFF. The CDR3, as DNA: TGCAGTGCTTCGGGGAACACTGAAGCTTTCTTT.

This clone was found once. V usage is TRBV18 and J usage is TRBJ2-3; 9 bases fit TRBD2. CDR1 is KGHSH and CDR2 is LQKENI in the germline V gene. The CDR3 spans 16 residues. With V trimmed by 2 bases and J by 5 bases, 8 bases remained unmatched. The CDR3 DNA is TGTGCCAGCTCACCAGAAGCGGGGGGCCGCGGAGATACGCAGTATTTT. This codes for CASSPEAGGRGDTQYF.

The V call is TRBV5-1, the J call TRBJ2-3, with 10 bases matching TRBD2. The V gene end was trimmed by 2 bases and the J gene end by 2 bases; junction bases not matched to a gene: 8. Germline CDR1 reads SGHRS; CDR2 reads YFSETQ. The length of the CDR3 is 17 residues. DNA of the CDR3: TGCGCCAGCAGCTTAGCATGGACTAGCGGCATCACAGATACGCAGTATTTT. It codes for CASSLAWTSGITDTQYF.

V usage is TRBV9 and J usage is TRBJ2-7, with 7 bases that match TRBD1. There are 12 residues in the CDR3. Germline V gives CDR1 SGDLS, CDR2 YYNGEE. V lost 4 bases to trimming and J lost 7 bases; unmatched junction nucleotides: 5. CDR3 DNA sequence: TGTGCCAGCAGCTCCGCCAGGGGGGAGCAGTACTTC. As protein: CASSSARGEQYF.

The CDR3 loop is CASSYSRDISYEQYF. The CDR3 nucleotides read TGTGCCAGCAGTTACTCGAGGGACATCTCCTACGAGCAGTACTTC. This chain uses TRBV6-5 with TRBJ2-7; D possibly corresponds to TRBD1 (6 bases). Germline V lookup: CDR1 MNHEY, CDR2 SVGAGI. This CDR3 has 15 residues. Trimming stripped 0 bases from V and 0 bases from J, with 9 bases between.

The V call is TRBV21-1, the J call TRBJ1-1. TRBV21-1 is assigned pseudogene status. CDR3 length: 14 residues. CDR3 DNA sequence: TGTGCCAGCAGCAAAGCACAGGAGGCCACTGAAGCTTTCTTT. This codes for CASSKAQEATEAFF.

This sequence joins TRBV5-8 and TRBJ1-1; possible D gene TRBD1, 5 bases. Trimming pared 2 bases from V and 6 bases from J, leaving 17 bases between. Germline CDR1 and CDR2: SGHTS and YDEGEE. There are 15 residues in the CDR3. CDR3 loop: CASSFRVGRFAEAFF. The CDR3 nucleotides read TGTGCCAGCAGCTTTAGGGTGGGGCGGTTCGCTGAAGCTTTCTTT.

This clone has just one count. The chain employs TRBV6-2 or TRBV6-3 and TRBJ2-1; TRBD1 matches at 9 bases. Germline loops: CDR1 MNHEY, CDR2 SVGEGT. The CDR3 totals 15 residues. Trimming removed 2 bases from V and 6 bases from J; junction bases left unmatched: 5. CDR3 sequence reads: CASSYRDRGSNEQFF. The DNA of the CDR3 is TGTGCCAGCAGTTACCGAGACAGGGGGAGCAATGAGCAGTTCTTC.

This chain uses TRBV5-5 with TRBJ1-1; D is possibly TRBD1 (5 bases). The V end lost 2 bases, the J end lost 4 bases, and 12 bases lay between the germline ends. Germline CDR1 is SGHKS and CDR2 is YYEKEE (reference sequence). This CDR3 comprises 14 residues. The CDR3 DNA follows: TGTGCCAGCAGCTTTACATATGGGGGCACTGAAGCTTTCTTT. It specifies CASSFTYGGTEAFF.

This clone showed up just a few times. This rearrangement joins TRBV7-2 to TRBJ2-1, with a weak D call TRBD2 (6 bases). The germline gives CDR1 SGHTA, CDR2 FQGNSA. The CDR3 has 14 amino acids. With 0 bases removed from V and 4 bases from J, the gap between germline ends came to 7 bases. The CDR3 here is CASSLAEGYNEQFF. CDR3 DNA: TGTGCCAGCAGCTTAGCGGAGGGGTACAATGAGCAGTTCTTC. The full variable domain, its missing parts supplied by reference TRBV7-2 and TRBJ2-1, is GAGVSQSPSNKVTEKGKDVELRCDPISGHTALYWYRQSLGQGLEFLIYFQGNSAPDKSGLPSDRFSAERTGGSVSTLTIQRTQQEDSAVYLCASSLAEGYNEQFFGPGTRLTVL.

A single count supports this clone. The gene calls are TRBV7-2 and TRBJ2-3, with 8 bases that match TRBD1. V lost 5 bases to trimming and J lost 1 base; unmatched junction nucleotides: 5. CDR3 length: 15 residues. CDR1 and CDR2 (germline): SGHTA, FQGNSA. The CDR3 protein is CASSPQGARTDTQYF. CDR3 nucleotides: TGTGCCAGCAGCCCGCAGGGGGCGCGCACAGATACGCAGTATTTT.

This clone was counted a single time. V gene TRBV6-2 or TRBV6-3 combines with J gene TRBJ1-2, with TRBD1 matching 12 bases. The V gene's germline CDR1 is MNHEY and CDR2 SVGEGT. After removal of 2 bases from V and 6 bases from J, the junction contained 7 bases not matched to a gene. This CDR3 is built from 16 residues. CDR3 amino acids: CASSYDPGQGAHGYTF. The CDR3 coding sequence is TGTGCCAGCAGTTACGATCCGGGACAGGGGGCGCATGGCTACACCTTC.

The chain joins TRBV9 to TRBJ2-1; D is uncertain. V lost 6 bases and J lost 3, with 19 bases in between. The CDR3 extends over 16 amino acids. The germline V gene encodes CDR1 SGDLS and CDR2 YYNGEE. CDR3 amino acids: CASTLDGGEDYNEQFF. CDR3 coding DNA: TGTGCCAGCACCCTCGACGGTGGGGAAGACTACAATGAGCAGTTCTTC.

The V call is TRBV7-2, the J call TRBJ1-2; no firm D call. Germline V gives CDR1 SGHTA, CDR2 FQGNSA. The CDR3 is 12 amino acids. V dropped 0 bases and J dropped 10 bases, with 9 bases sitting between them. CDR3 sequence (DNA): TGTGCCAGCAGCTTAGCGGTTAGTGACTACACCTTC. This translates into CASSLAVSDYTF.

J is TRBJ2-2 and V is TRBV6-5; TRBD2 might be the D (5 bases). Trimming removed 6 bases at V and 3 bases at J, with 14 bases between. Per the germline V gene, CDR1 is MNHEY and CDR2 is SVGAGI. The CDR3 covers 15 residues. CDR3 loop: CASRADAGYTGELFF. CDR3 bases: TGTGCCAGCAGAGCGGACGCGGGTTACACCGGGGAGCTGTTTTTT.

V is TRBV14 and J is TRBJ2-1, with 7 positions matching TRBD2. Germline V lookup: CDR1 SGHDN, CDR2 FVKESK. The length of the CDR3 is 18 residues. The junction had 18 bases not matched to a gene; V was cut back by 0 bases and J by 10 bases. Here the CDR3 reads CASSQEGEFQRGLEEQFF. Written as DNA, the CDR3 is TGTGCCAGCAGCCAAGAAGGAGAGTTCCAGCGGGGATTGGAGGAGCAGTTCTTC.

The rearrangement joins TRBV30 to TRBJ1-2; the D gene is possibly TRBD1 (5 bases). V was clipped by 0 bases and J by 2 bases, with 7 bases between them. Per germline, CDR1 GTSNPN and CDR2 SVGIG (reference sequence). The CDR3 covers 13 residues. The CDR3 loop is CAWSVPGNYGYTF. CDR3 bases: TGTGCCTGGAGTGTACCAGGGAACTATGGCTACACCTTC.

The chain has TRBV6-2 or TRBV6-3 and TRBJ2-2; the D gene is possibly TRBD2 (7 bases). In germline, CDR1 is MNHEY, CDR2 SVGEGT. CDR3 size: 19 residues. V dropped 2 bases and J dropped 6 bases, with 25 bases sitting between them. The CDR3 protein is CASSYLYYTGGGSPGELFF. CDR3 sequence (DNA): TGTGCCAGCAGTTACCTATACTATACAGGCGGGGGCTCCCCCGGGGAGCTGTTTTTT.

This clone was detected once. The chain employs TRBV24-1 and TRBJ2-2; D gene ambiguous. CDR3 length: 14 amino acids. The V gene's germline CDR1 is KGHDR and CDR2 SFDVKD. Trimming removed 1 base at V and 1 base at J, with 3 bases between. Here the CDR3 reads CATSDLGNTGELFF. The CDR3, as DNA: TGTGCCACCAGTGATTTAGGGAACACCGGGGAGCTGTTTTTT.

The gene calls are TRBV7-2 and TRBJ1-1; D possibly corresponds to TRBD1 (5 bases). Germline V gives CDR1 SGHTA, CDR2 FQGNSA. The CDR3 spans 13 residues. The V gene lost 3 bases and the J gene lost 3 bases, with 8 bases spanning the gap. This chain's CDR3 is CASSLGGDTEAFF. The CDR3 DNA sequence: TGTGCCAGCAGCTTGGGAGGGGACACTGAAGCTTTCTTT.